These 21 T cell receptor beta chains were all obtained from the same sample, sequenced in a study of beta chain features in type 1 diabetes. Since all of the isolated RNA was reverse transcribed, expressed TCRB transcripts were what got sequenced. The repertoire was sequenced with immunoSEQ multiplex PCR; TCRdb's copy has only in-frame clones and lacks some. The sample shows under 200,000 clones, around 8.5% of them seen only once. The sample was central memory CD4+ T cells from blood. The receptors here all came from a man younger than 30 in good health.

V is TRBV7-2 and J is TRBJ2-5; TRBD2 aligns across 8 bases. The CDR3 extends over 15 amino acids. Per germline, CDR1 SGHTA and CDR2 FQGNSA. Trimming removed 4 bases from V and 4 bases from J; junction bases left unmatched: 8. CDR3 bases: TGTGCCAGCAGCTCCCCCTCGGGGGGGAGAGAGACCCAGTACTTC. This codes for CASSSPSGGRETQYF.

This chain uses TRBV10-3 with TRBJ1-5; no firm D call. In germline, CDR1 is ENHRY, CDR2 SYGVKD. This CDR3 spans 14 amino acids. V was pared by 2 bases and J by 5 bases, with 10 bases between. The CDR3 protein is CAISEKRDHQPQHF. The CDR3 bases are TGTGCCATCAGTGAGAAACGGGATCATCAGCCCCAGCATTTT.

This chain uses TRBV7-2 with TRBJ2-3; D might be TRBD2 (5 bases). V was shortened by 2 bases and J by 6 bases, with 12 bases between the two germline ends. The CDR3 sequence is 14 residues long. Per the germline V gene, CDR1 is SGHTA and CDR2 is FQGNSA. This chain's CDR3 is CASSLMRALDTQYF. The CDR3 nucleotides are TGTGCCAGCAGCTTAATGCGGGCGCTCGATACGCAGTATTTT.

The chain recombines TRBV10-2 with TRBJ2-3; TRBD2 matches 7 bases. There are 16 residues in the CDR3. From germline, CDR1 is WSHSY and CDR2 SAAADI. The V and J ends lost 3 bases and 2 bases, in that order; junction bases with no gene match: 8. The CDR3 loop is CASSDPPGGLTDTQYF. CDR3 coding DNA: TGCGCCAGCAGTGACCCCCCGGGAGGTCTCACAGATACGCAGTATTTT.

This clone was counted many times. The rearrangement uses TRBV29-1 and TRBJ2-1; D call uncertain. CDR1 is SQVTM, CDR2 ANQGSEA, per germline. The CDR3 runs to 12 residues. Trimming removed 7 bases at V and 8 bases at J, with 15 bases between. This CDR3 reads CSGRRSGDEQFF. DNA for the CDR3: TGCAGCGGCCGCCGGAGTGGAGATGAGCAGTTCTTC.

This clone was seen only a few times. The V and J genes are TRBV7-6 and TRBJ2-2; 7 nucleotides match TRBD1. The germline CDR1 and CDR2 sequences are SGHVS and FNYEAQ. The CDR3 has 12 residues. V lost 5 bases to trimming and J lost 6 bases; unmatched junction nucleotides: 0. The CDR3 bases are TGTGCCAGCAGCCAGGGGGCCGGGGAGCTGTTTTTT. It codes for CASSQGAGELFF.

At least ten counts were recorded for this clone. The chain links TRBV10-3 to TRBJ2-7; D may be TRBD1 (6 bases). The CDR3 spans 12 residues. Deletions cut 11 bases from V and 4 bases from J, with 15 bases between. Germline CDR1 ENHRY, CDR2 SYGVKD. Here the CDR3 reads CAVRTENYEQYF. CDR3 coding DNA: TGTGCCGTAAGGACAGAGAATTACGAGCAGTACTTC.

The chain is built from TRBV27 and TRBJ1-2; TRBD1 is a possible D gene (6 bases). Germline assignment: CDR1 MNHEY and CDR2 SMNVEV (reference sequence). The length of the CDR3 is 15 residues. Trimming stripped 4 bases from V and 3 bases from J, with 15 bases between. This CDR3 is CASSWNRDPDYGYTF. CDR3 bases: TGTGCCAGCAGTTGGAACAGGGATCCTGACTATGGCTACACCTTC.

The J gene is TRBJ2-5, the V gene TRBV5-6; weak D call: TRBD2 (5 bases). Germline assignment: CDR1 SGHDT and CDR2 YYEEEE. The CDR3 totals 13 residues. Trimming took 2 bases from V and 5 from J, leaving 10 bases between them. The DNA for the CDR3 is TGTGCCAGCAGCTTTGGACTTGTGGAGACCCAGTACTTC. Translation gives CASSFGLVETQYF.

The chain has TRBV11-1 and TRBJ2-1; 14 bases are shared with TRBD2. In germline, CDR1 is SGHAT, CDR2 FQDESV (reference sequence). The CDR3 contains 18 residues. J gave up 4 bases and V 5 bases, and 10 bases lay outside the gene matches. In nucleotides, the CDR3 is TGTGCCAGCAGCGAGCGACTAGCGGGGGGGCCGGGGTACAATGAGCAGTTCTTC. This encodes CASSERLAGGPGYNEQFF.

This clone was found many times. The V and J genes are TRBV7-9 and TRBJ2-1; no clear D gene. V was shortened by 3 bases and J by 7 bases, with 4 bases between the two germline ends. The germline CDR1 and CDR2 sequences are SEHNR and FQNEAQ (reference sequence). This CDR3 comprises 11 residues. CDR3 sequence reads: CASSFFNEQFF. CDR3 coding DNA: TGTGCCAGCAGCTTCTTTAATGAGCAGTTCTTC. The whole variable domain, filled in from reference TRBV7-9 and TRBJ2-1, reads DTGVSQNPRHKITKRGQNVTFRCDPISEHNRLYWYRQTLGQGPEFLTYFQNEAQLEKSRLLSDRFSAERPKGSFSTLEIQRTEQGDSAMYLCASSFFNEQFFGPGTRLTVL.

The chain links TRBV7-3 to TRBJ2-2; TRBD1 agrees at 8 bases. The germline CDR1 and CDR2 sequences are SGHTA and FQGTGA. The length of the CDR3 is 15 residues. Trimming at V came to 5 bases and at J to 0 bases, leaving 2 bases not matched to a gene. The CDR3 nucleotides are TGTGCCAGCAGCCCAGGGGGCGCGAACACCGGGGAGCTGTTTTTT. It is translated as CASSPGGANTGELFF.

The chain carries TRBV28 and TRBJ1-2, with a weak D call TRBD1 (6 bases). Germline CDR1 MDHEN, CDR2 SYDVKM. Between the trimmed V and J ends, which lost 5 bases and 3 bases, there was a span of 16 bases. The length of the CDR3 is 15 residues. In DNA, the CDR3 is TGTGCCAGCAGTGCCCCGGGACAAGTATACTATGGCTACACCTTC. It yields the protein CASSAPGQVYYGYTF.

This clone was recorded many times. The chain carries TRBV29-1 and TRBJ2-2; 8 bases agree with TRBD1. CDR3 length: 14 amino acids. V trimming: 7 bases; J trimming: 0 bases; junction bases outside the gene matches: 4. The germline CDR1 and CDR2 sequences are SQVTM and ANQGSEA. Written as DNA, the CDR3 is TGCAGCGCTGGACAGGGAACGAACACCGGGGAGCTGTTTTTT. It yields the protein CSAGQGTNTGELFF.

The chain employs TRBV9 and TRBJ2-5; 8 bases are a match to TRBD2. CDR1 and CDR2 (germline): SGDLS, YYNGEE. CDR3 length: 15 residues. J was trimmed by 5 bases and V by 4 bases; bases with no gene match: 10. CDR3 residues: CASSSGGGFGETQYF. The DNA for the CDR3 is TGTGCCAGCAGCTCCGGGGGGGGCTTTGGGGAGACCCAGTACTTC.

This chain connects TRBV28 to TRBJ1-1; 7 bases align to TRBD1. Per germline, CDR1 MDHEN and CDR2 SYDVKM. With V trimmed by 5 bases and J by 4 bases, 7 bases remained unmatched. The CDR3 contains 14 residues. In nucleotides, the CDR3 is TGTGCCAGCAGTCCCTCGGGACAGATCACTGAAGCTTTCTTT. Residues: CASSPSGQITEAFF.

This clone was seen a handful of times. The chain uses TRBV7-2 and TRBJ2-5; D might be TRBD1 (6 bases). The V gene's germline CDR1 is SGHTA and CDR2 FQGNSA. The CDR3 is made up of 16 amino acids. V was pared by 1 base and J by 6 bases, with 18 bases between. CDR3 DNA sequence: TGTGCCAGCAGCTTAGAGTCAGGGGCTACGTCGAAGACCCAGTACTTC. This sequence encodes CASSLESGATSKTQYF. Complete variable domain (other parts from reference TRBV7-2 and TRBJ2-5): GAGVSQSPSNKVTEKGKDVELRCDPISGHTALYWYRQSLGQGLEFLIYFQGNSAPDKSGLPSDRFSAERTGGSVSTLTIQRTQQEDSAVYLCASSLESGATSKTQYFGPGTRLLVL.

This clone came up a few times. The chain has TRBV5-4 and TRBJ2-1; D is ambiguous. CDR1 SGHNT and CDR2 YYREEE come from the germline V gene (reference sequence). The CDR3 runs to 14 residues. V gave up 0 bases and J gave up 9 bases, with 13 bases separating them. CDR3 residues: CASSLGLSIPEQFF. For the CDR3, the DNA is TGTGCCAGCAGCTTGGGTCTTAGTATCCCTGAGCAGTTCTTC.

This clone was observed at least ten times. The same CDR3 can be traced to other DNA sequences in this sample. The chain combines TRBV7-9 with TRBJ2-7; D is uncertain. This CDR3 is 11 amino acids long. V was clipped by 5 bases and J by 0 bases, with 2 bases between them. CDR1 and CDR2 (germline): SEHNR, FQNEAQ (reference sequence). The CDR3: CASSLSYEQYF. The CDR3 DNA reads TGTGCCAGCAGCCTCTCCTACGAGCAGTACTTC. Looking up the rest from reference TRBV7-9 and TRBJ2-7 gives the full variable domain: DTGVSQNPRHKITKRGQNVTFRCDPISEHNRLYWYRQTLGQGPEFLTYFQNEAQLEKSRLLSDRFSAERPKGSFSTLEIQRTEQGDSAMYLCASSLSYEQYFGPGTRLTVT.

This clone occurred a few times. The chain has TRBV7-2 and TRBJ2-7; 9 bases are shared with TRBD2. CDR3 size: 15 residues. Germline trimming cut 2 bases from V and 3 bases from J; bases unmatched to any gene: 5. Germline values: CDR1 SGHTA, CDR2 FQGNSA. For the CDR3, the DNA is TGTGCCAGCAGCTTAAGTGCGGGGGGGATCTACGAGCAGTACTTC. It specifies CASSLSAGGIYEQYF.

V gene TRBV4-2 combines with J gene TRBJ1-2; 7 bases agree with TRBD1. Looked up from germline, CDR1 is LGHNA and CDR2 is YNFKEQ. The CDR3 contains 14 residues. J lost 2 bases, V lost 3 bases, and 3 bases had no gene match. The CDR3 is CASSQVGQNYGYTF. As DNA, the CDR3 is TGTGCCAGCAGCCAGGTGGGACAGAACTATGGCTACACCTTC.